This T cell receptor beta chain was retrieved from a study of blood T cell repertoires in COVID-19. At the level of the study: Material from acute and convalescent COVID-19 was sourced from the United States, Italy and Spain.

Data came from immunoSEQ multiplex PCR; TCRdb stores just in-frame clones and leaves some out. The sample carries roughly 670,000 clones, just under 90% recorded once. Germline CDR1 reads SGHAT; CDR2 reads FQNNGV. The CDR3 is 14 amino acids. V was trimmed by 2 bases and J by 1 base, leaving 8 bases between them. The chain employs TRBV11-2 and TRBJ1-1, with D unclear. The clonotype comes from a woman between 18 and 29 years old with acute or convalescent COVID-19. The sample taken for sequencing was peripheral blood. The CDR3 DNA reads as TGTGCCAGCAGCTTACAGGTTTCGAACACTGAAGCTTTCTTT. This gives the protein CASSLQVSNTEAFF.